The clone carrying this T cell receptor beta chain has a single count. The data were taken from a study of blood T cell repertoires in COVID-19. Study-wide context: T cells, B-cell-depleted T cells, or PBMCs supplied cDNA or gDNA.

Using immunoSEQ multiplex PCR, the repertoire was profiled, and TCRdb retains in-frame clones only, with some absent. The sample carries hundreds of thousands of clones, more than 75% recorded once. The sample consisted of peripheral blood. The TCR sequence derives from a woman older than 75 with COVID-19, enrolled during active disease.

CDR3 coding DNA: TGTGCCAGCTCACCACTGTGGACTAGCGGGGATGATGAGCAGTTCTTC. This codes for CASSPLWTSGDDEQFF. The V gene is TRBV18, the J gene TRBJ2-1, with 12 nucleotides matching TRBD2. Trimming at V came to 1 base and at J to 8 bases, leaving 6 bases not matched to a gene. The V gene's germline CDR1 is KGHSH and CDR2 LQKENI. This CDR3 is 16 amino acids long.